What follows are 15 T cell receptor beta chains derived from one specimen sequenced in a study of CD8 T cells in Susac syndrome. Reverse transcription of about 0.5 to 1 ug RNA was carried out with random hexamers. TCRdb reanalysed the immunoSEQ multiplex PCR reads using MiXCR and keeps one entry per CDR3 protein. This sample has 53,000 or so distinct CDR3 sequences; more than 85% occur once, and the top ten carry roughly 0.52%. Sequencing used CD8+ T cells from PBMCs. The receptors shown here come from a human donor in good health.

The CDR3 protein is CASSQDRTVLTTEAFF. CDR3 in DNA: TGCGCCAGCAGCCAAGATAGGACGGTTTTAACCACTGAAGCTTTCTTT. V and J are TRBV4-1 and TRBJ1-1; unclear D gene. The CDR3 sequence is 16 residues long. The germline CDR1 and CDR2 sequences are MGHRA and YSYEKL. V dropped 0 bases and J dropped 4 bases, with 15 bases sitting between them.

The J gene is TRBJ1-5, the V gene TRBV12-3 or TRBV12-4; D gene ambiguous. This CDR3 spans 15 amino acids. V was trimmed by 3 bases and J by 2 bases, leaving 11 bases between them. CDR3 region: CASSFSGRGNQPQHF. DNA of the CDR3: TGTGCCAGCAGTTTCAGTGGTCGGGGCAATCAGCCCCAGCATTTT.

V gene TRBV4-1 combines with J gene TRBJ1-2; a weak D match, TRBD1 (5 bases). V was clipped by 1 base and J by 4 bases, with 10 bases between them. The CDR3 has 14 amino acids. Germline values: CDR1 MGHRA, CDR2 YSYEKL. CDR3 DNA sequence: TGCGCCAGCAGCCAAGCCGGGGGAAGCTATGGCTACACCTTC. Translated: CASSQAGGSYGYTF.

V gene TRBV7-2 combines with J gene TRBJ2-5; D remains ambiguous. Germline CDR1 reads SGHTA; CDR2 reads FQGNSA. Trimming left V 3 bases short and J 1 base short, with 18 bases between. The CDR3 has 17 amino acids. CDR3 sequence reads: CASSFGPYSVGQETQYF. CDR3 nucleotides: TGTGCCAGCAGCTTTGGGCCTTACAGTGTGGGCCAAGAGACCCAGTACTTC.

The genes are TRBV2 and TRBJ2-7; 8 bases match TRBD2. This CDR3 region has 14 residues. The V gene's germline CDR1 is SNHLY and CDR2 FYNNEI. J lost 2 bases, V lost 2 bases, and 2 bases had no gene match. In DNA form, the CDR3 reads TGTGCCAGCAGTGAAACGGGAGGGCCCTACGAGCAGTACTTC. It codes for CASSETGGPYEQYF.

The rearrangement links TRBV5-6 to TRBJ2-4; 8 bases line up with TRBD2. The CDR3 sequence is 14 residues long. CDR1 and CDR2 (germline): SGHDT, YYEEEE. The J segment lost 10 bases and the V segment lost 3 bases, leaving 9 bases of the junction unmatched. Here the CDR3 reads CASSSGLEGRIQYF. The CDR3 nucleotides are TGTGCCAGCAGCTCGGGACTAGAAGGACGGATTCAGTACTTC.

The chain has TRBV4-1 and TRBJ2-2; D is unresolved. The CDR3 covers 15 residues. The V and J ends lost 2 bases and 7 bases respectively, with 14 bases between them. The germline V gene encodes CDR1 MGHRA and CDR2 YSYEKL. The CDR3 DNA reads TGCGCCAGCAGCCAACCCTTCCTTGGCGGCGGGGAGCTGTTTTTT. It codes for CASSQPFLGGGELFF.

Here the CDR3 reads CSVEDEGGSNVLTF. The CDR3 coding sequence is TGCAGCGTTGAAGATGAAGGGGGGAGCAACGTCCTGACTTTC. This chain uses TRBV29-1 with TRBJ2-6; D tentatively fits TRBD1 or TRBD2 (6 bases each). The CDR3 runs to 14 residues. Deletions cut 0 bases from V and 9 bases from J, with 12 bases between. Germline CDR1 is SQVTM and CDR2 is ANQGSEA.

The genes are TRBV6-5 and TRBJ2-7; 7 bases align to TRBD1. The CDR3 is made up of 13 amino acids. Germline loops: CDR1 MNHEY, CDR2 SVGAGI. Trimming removed 6 bases from V and 4 bases from J; junction bases left unmatched: 6. The CDR3: CASRWDSGYEQYF. The CDR3 nucleotides read TGTGCCAGCAGATGGGACAGTGGGTACGAGCAGTACTTC.

This clonotype has a handful of counts. This rearrangement joins TRBV19 to TRBJ2-1, with D possibly matching TRBD2 (6 bases). The CDR3 consists of 13 residues. Germline CDR1 LNHDA, CDR2 SQIVND (reference sequence). The germline V and J ends were trimmed by 1 base and 7 bases, with 8 bases remaining between them. CDR3 in amino acids: CASSIGGVNEQFF. DNA of the CDR3: TGTGCCAGTAGTATAGGGGGGGTGAATGAGCAGTTCTTC.

The chain has TRBV30 and TRBJ1-2; possibly TRBD1 for D (5 bases). The CDR3 loop spans 12 amino acids. V gave up 1 base and J gave up 6 bases, with 9 bases separating them. Per the germline V gene, CDR1 is GTSNPN and CDR2 is SVGIG (reference sequence). In DNA form, the CDR3 reads TGTGCCTGGAGTGCCCAACAGGATGGCTACACCTTC. This gives the protein CAWSAQQDGYTF.

The chain is built from TRBV7-9 and TRBJ2-7; D not certain. This CDR3 is 13 amino acids long. The V and J ends lost 5 bases and 4 bases respectively, with 12 bases between them. Germline-derived CDR1 and CDR2 are SEHNR and FQNEAQ (reference sequence). CDR3 nucleotides: TGTGCCAGCAGCCCCCTTTCGCTATACGAGCAGTACTTC. Translating gives CASSPLSLYEQYF.

The chain is built from TRBV28 and TRBJ2-7; 7 bases agree with TRBD2. CDR3 length: 15 amino acids. The V and J ends lost 4 bases and 5 bases, in that order; junction bases with no gene match: 11. Germline lookup yields CDR1 MDHEN and CDR2 SYDVKM. CDR3 in amino acids: CASSSIWMGGDEQYF. The CDR3 coding sequence is TGTGCCAGCAGTTCAATATGGATGGGAGGGGACGAGCAGTACTTC.

The chain recombines TRBV4-2 with TRBJ2-7; D is perhaps TRBD2 (7 bases). Germline lookup yields CDR1 LGHNA and CDR2 YNFKEQ. This CDR3 comprises 17 residues. The V end lost 0 bases, the J end lost 5 bases, and 20 bases lay between the germline ends. The chain's CDR3 is CASSQEVVGGGAHEQYF. DNA of the CDR3: TGTGCCAGCAGCCAAGAAGTAGTAGGGGGAGGGGCCCACGAGCAGTACTTC.

The rearrangement uses TRBV25-1 and TRBJ2-7; D perhaps matches TRBD1 (5 bases). The germline V and J ends were trimmed by 2 bases and 3 bases, with 14 bases remaining between them. The CDR3 length is 15 residues. Germline V CDR1 and CDR2: MGHDK, SYGVNS. The CDR3 bases are TGTGCCAGCAGTGAACCAGGGTCTGGGATCTACGAGCAGTACTTC. Translation gives CASSEPGSGIYEQYF.